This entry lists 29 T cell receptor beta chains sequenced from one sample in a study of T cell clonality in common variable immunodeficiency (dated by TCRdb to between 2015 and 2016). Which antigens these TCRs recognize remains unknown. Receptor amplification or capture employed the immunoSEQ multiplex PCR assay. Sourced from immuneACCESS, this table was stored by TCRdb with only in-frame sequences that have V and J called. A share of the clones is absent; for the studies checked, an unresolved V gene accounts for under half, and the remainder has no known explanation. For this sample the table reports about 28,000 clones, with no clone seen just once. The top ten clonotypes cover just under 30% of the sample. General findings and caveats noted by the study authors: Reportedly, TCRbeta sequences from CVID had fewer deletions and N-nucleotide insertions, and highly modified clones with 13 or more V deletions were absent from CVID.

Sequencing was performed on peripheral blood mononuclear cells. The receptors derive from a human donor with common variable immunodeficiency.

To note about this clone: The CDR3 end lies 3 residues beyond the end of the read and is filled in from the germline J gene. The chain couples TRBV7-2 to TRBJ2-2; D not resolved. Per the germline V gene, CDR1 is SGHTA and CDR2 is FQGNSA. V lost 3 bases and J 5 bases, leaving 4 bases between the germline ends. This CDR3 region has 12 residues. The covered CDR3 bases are TGTGCCAGCAGCTTTCGGACCGGGGAG. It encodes CASSFRTGE. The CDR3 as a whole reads CASSFRTGELFF.

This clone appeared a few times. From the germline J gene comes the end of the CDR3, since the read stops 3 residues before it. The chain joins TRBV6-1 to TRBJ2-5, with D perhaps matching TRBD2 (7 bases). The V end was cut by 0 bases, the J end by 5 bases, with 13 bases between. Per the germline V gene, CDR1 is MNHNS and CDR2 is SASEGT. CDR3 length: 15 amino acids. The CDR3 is CASSEAGGHGETQYF. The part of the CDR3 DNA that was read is TGTGCCAGCAGTGAAGCGGGGGGGCATGGGGAGACC.

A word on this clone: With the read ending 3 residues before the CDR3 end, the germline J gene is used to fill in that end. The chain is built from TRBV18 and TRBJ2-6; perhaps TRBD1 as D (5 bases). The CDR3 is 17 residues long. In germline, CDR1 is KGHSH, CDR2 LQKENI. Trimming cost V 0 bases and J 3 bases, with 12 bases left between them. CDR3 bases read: TGTGCCAGCTCACCACCGGGCCAGGGCAATGGGGCCAACGTC. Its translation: CASSPPGQGNGANV. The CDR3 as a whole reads CASSPPGQGNGANVLTF.

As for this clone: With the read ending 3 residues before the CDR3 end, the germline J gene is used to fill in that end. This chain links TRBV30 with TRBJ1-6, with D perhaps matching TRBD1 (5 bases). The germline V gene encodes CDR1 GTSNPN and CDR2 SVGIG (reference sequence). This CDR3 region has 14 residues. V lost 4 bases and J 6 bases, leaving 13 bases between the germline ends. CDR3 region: CAWIDRGSNSPLHF. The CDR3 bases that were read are TGTGCCTGGATAGACCGGGGGTCTAATTCACCC.

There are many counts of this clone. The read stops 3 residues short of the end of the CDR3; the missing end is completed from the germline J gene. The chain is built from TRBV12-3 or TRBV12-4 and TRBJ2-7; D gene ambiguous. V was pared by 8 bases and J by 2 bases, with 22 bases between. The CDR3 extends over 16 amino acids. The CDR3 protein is CASCSDAAAAPYEQYF. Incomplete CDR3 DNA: TGTGCCAGCTGCAGCGATGCTGCTGCCGCTCCCTACGAG.

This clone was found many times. The CDR3 sequence is CAIRMERGVTDTQYF. CDR3 DNA (partial): TGTGCCATCAGGATGGAGCGGGGGGTCACAGATACG. The chain employs TRBV10-3 and TRBJ2-3; 9 nucleotides line up with TRBD2. The CDR3 goes on 3 residues after the read ends, and that part is filled in from the germline J gene. Germline CDR1 is ENHRY and CDR2 is SYGVKD. This CDR3 region has 15 residues. V gave up 6 bases and J gave up 2 bases; unmatched junction bases: 6.

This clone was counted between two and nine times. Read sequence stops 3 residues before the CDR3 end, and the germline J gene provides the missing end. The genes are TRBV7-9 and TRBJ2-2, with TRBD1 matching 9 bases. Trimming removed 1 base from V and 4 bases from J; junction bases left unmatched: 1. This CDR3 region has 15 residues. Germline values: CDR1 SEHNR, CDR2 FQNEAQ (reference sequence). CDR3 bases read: TGTGCCAGCAGCTTAGGGACAGGGGTCACCGGGGAG. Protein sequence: CASSLGTGVTGE. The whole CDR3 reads CASSLGTGVTGELFF.

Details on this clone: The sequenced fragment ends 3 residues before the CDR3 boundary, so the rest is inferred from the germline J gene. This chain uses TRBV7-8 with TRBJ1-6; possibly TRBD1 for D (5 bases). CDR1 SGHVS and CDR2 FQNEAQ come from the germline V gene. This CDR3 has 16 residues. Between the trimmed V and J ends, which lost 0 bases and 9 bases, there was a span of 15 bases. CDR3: CASSLAPGKVGSPLHF. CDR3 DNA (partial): TGTGCCAGCAGCTTAGCCCCAGGGAAGGTCGGTTCACCC. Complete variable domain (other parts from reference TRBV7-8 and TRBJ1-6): GAGVSQSPRYKVAKRGQDVALRCDPISGHVSLFWYQQALGQGPEFLTYFQNEAQLDKSGLPSDRFFAERPEGSVSTLKIQRTQQEDSAVYLCASSLAPGKVGSPLHFGNGTRLTVT.

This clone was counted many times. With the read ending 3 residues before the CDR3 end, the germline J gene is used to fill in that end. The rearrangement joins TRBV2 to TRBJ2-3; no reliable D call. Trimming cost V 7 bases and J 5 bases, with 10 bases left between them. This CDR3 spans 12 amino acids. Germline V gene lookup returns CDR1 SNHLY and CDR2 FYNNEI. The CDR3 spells CASKIQVDTQYF. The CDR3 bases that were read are TGTGCCAGCAAGATACAAGTAGATACG.

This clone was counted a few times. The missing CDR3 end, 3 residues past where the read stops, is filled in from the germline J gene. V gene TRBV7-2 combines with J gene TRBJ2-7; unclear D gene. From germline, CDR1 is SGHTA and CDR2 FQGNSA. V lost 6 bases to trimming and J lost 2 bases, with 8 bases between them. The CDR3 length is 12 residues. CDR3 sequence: CASRSLTYEQYF. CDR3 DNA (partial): TGTGCCAGCAGATCACTAACCTACGAG.

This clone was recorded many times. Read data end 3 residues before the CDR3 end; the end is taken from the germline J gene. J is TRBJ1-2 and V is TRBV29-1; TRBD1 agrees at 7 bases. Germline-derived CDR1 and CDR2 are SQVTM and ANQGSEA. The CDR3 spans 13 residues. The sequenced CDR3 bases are TGCAGCGTAACCGGAGGGGGCTATAAAGGC. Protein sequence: CSVTGGGYKG. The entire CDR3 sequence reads CSVTGGGYKGYTF.

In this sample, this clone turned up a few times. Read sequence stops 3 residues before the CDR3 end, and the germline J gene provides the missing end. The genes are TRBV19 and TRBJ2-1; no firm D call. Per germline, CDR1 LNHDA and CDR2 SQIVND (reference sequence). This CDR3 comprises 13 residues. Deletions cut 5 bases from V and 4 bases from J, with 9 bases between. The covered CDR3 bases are TGTGCCAGTAGTGTAAGGGCATACAATGAG. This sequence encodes CASSVRAYNE. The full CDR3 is CASSVRAYNEQFF.

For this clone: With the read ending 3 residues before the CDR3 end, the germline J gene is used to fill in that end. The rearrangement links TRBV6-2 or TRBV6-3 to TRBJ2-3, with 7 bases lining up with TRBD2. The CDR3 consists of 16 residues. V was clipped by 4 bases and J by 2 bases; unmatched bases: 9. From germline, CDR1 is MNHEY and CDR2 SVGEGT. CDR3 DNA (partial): TGTGCCAGCAGTTCAGTAAGCGGGGTCCTCACAGATACG. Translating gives CASSSVSGVLTDT. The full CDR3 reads CASSSVSGVLTDTQYF.

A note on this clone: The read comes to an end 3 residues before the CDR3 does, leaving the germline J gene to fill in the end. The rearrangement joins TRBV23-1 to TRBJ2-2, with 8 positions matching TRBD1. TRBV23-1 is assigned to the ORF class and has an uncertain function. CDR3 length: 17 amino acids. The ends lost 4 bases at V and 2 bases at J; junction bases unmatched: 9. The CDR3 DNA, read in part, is TGCGCCAGCAGTCCGAATAGGGACAGGCACAACACCGGGGAG. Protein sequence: CASSPNRDRHNTGE. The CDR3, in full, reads CASSPNRDRHNTGELFF.

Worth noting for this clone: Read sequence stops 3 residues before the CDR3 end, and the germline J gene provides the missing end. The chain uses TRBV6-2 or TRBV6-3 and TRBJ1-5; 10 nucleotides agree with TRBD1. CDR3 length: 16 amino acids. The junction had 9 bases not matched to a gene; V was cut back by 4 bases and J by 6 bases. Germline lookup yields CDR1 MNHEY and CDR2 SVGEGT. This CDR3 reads CASSLSGTGAGQPQHF. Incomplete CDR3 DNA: TGTGCCAGCAGTTTATCCGGGACAGGGGCAGGTCAGCCC.

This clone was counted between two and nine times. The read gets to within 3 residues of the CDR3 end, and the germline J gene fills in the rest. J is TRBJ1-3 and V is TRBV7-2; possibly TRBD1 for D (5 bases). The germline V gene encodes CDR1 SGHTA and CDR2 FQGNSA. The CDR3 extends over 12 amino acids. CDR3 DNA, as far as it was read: TGTGCCAGCAGCGCCCAGGGTAGGACC. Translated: CASSAQGRT. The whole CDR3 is CASSAQGRTIYF.

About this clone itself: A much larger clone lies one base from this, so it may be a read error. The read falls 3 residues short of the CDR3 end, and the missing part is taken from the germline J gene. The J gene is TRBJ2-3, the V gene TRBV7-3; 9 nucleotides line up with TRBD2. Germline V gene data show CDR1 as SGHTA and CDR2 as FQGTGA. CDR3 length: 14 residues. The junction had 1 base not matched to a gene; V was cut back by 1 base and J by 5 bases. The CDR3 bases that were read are TGTGCCAGCAGCTTAAGCGGGGGGGTAGATACG. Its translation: CASSLSGGVDT. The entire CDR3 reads CASSLSGGVDTQYF.

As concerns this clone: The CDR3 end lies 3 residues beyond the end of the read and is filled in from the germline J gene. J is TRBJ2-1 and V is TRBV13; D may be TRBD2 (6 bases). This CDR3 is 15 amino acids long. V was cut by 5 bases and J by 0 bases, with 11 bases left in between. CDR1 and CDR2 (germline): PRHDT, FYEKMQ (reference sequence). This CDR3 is CASSQGRGSYNEQFF. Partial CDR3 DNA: TGTGCCAGCAGCCAAGGGCGGGGCTCCTACAATGAG. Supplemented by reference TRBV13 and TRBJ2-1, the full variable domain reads AAGVIQSPRHLIKEKRETATLKCYPIPRHDTVYWYQQGPGQDPQFLISFYEKMQSDKGSIPDRFSAQQFSDYHSELNMSSLELGDSALYFCASSQGRGSYNEQFFGPGTRLTVL.

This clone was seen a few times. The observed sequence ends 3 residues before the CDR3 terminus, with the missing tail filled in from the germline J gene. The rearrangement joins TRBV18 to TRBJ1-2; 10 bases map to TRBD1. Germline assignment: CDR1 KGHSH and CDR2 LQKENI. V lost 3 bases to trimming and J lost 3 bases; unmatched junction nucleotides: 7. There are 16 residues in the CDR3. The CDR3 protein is CASSPGQGRIDYGYTF. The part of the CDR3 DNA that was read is TGTGCCAGCTCACCGGGACAGGGGCGTATAGACTATGGC.

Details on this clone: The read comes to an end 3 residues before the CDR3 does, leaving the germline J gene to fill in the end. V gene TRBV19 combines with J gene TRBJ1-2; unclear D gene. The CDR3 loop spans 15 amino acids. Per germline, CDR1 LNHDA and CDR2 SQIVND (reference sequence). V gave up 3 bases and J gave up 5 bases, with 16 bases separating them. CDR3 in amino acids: CASSIYSSGWYGYTF. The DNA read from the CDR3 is TGTGCCAGTAGTATTTATTCGTCGGGGTGGTATGGC.

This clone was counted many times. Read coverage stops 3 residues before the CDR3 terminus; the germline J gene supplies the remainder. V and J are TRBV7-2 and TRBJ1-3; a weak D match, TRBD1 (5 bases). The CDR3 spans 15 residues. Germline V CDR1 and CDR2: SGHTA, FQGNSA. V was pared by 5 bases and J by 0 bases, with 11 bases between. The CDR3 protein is CASSRWGGSGNTIYF. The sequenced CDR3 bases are TGTGCCAGCAGCCGCTGGGGGGGCTCTGGAAACACC.

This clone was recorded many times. CDR3 amino acids: CASVAGPETQYF. The CDR3 DNA, read in part, is TGTGCCAGTGTCGCGGGGCCGGAGACC. The chain links TRBV2 to TRBJ2-5; a weak D match, TRBD2 (6 bases). Coverage ceases 3 residues before the CDR3 finishes, and the germline J gene fills in the end. From germline, CDR1 is SNHLY and CDR2 FYNNEI. This CDR3 is 12 amino acids long. V gave up 9 bases and J gave up 5 bases, with 13 bases separating them.

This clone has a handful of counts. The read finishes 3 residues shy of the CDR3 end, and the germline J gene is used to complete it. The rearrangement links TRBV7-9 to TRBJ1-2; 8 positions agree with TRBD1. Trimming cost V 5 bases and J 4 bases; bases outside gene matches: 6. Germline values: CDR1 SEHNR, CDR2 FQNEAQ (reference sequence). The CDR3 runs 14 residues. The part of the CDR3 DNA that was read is TGTGCCAGCAGCACAGGACAGGGAACCTATGGC. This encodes CASSTGQGTYG. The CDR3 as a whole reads CASSTGQGTYGYTF.

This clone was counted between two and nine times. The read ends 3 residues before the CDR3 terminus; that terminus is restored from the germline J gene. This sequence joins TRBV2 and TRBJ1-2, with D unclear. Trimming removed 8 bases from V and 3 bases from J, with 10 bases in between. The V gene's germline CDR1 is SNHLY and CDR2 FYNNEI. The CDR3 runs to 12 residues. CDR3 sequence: CASPTGYYGYTF. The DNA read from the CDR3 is TGTGCCAGCCCCACGGGGTACTATGGC.

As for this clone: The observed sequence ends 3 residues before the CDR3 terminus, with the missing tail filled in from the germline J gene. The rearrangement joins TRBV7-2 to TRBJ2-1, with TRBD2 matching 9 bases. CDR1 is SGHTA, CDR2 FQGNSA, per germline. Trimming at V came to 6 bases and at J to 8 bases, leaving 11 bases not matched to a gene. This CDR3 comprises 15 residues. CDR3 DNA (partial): TGTGCCAGCAGTGGGGCGCGGGGGGGCCGCGATGAG. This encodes CASSGARGGRDE. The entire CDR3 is CASSGARGGRDEQFF.

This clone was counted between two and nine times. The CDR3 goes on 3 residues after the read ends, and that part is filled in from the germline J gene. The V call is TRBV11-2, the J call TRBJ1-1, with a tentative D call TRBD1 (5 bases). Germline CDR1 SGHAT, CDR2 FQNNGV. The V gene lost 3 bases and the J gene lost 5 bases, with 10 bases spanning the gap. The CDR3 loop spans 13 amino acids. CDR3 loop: CASSFEGRTEAFF. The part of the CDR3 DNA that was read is TGTGCCAGCAGCTTCGAGGGGAGAACTGAA.

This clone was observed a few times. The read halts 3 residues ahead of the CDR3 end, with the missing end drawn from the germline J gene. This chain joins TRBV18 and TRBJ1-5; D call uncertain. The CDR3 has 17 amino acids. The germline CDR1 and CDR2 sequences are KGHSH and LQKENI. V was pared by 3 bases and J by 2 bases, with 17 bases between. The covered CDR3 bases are TGTGCCAGCTCACCGCTGGCTGGGCGGGCCGGCAATCAGCCC. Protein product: CASSPLAGRAGNQP. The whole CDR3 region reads CASSPLAGRAGNQPQHF.

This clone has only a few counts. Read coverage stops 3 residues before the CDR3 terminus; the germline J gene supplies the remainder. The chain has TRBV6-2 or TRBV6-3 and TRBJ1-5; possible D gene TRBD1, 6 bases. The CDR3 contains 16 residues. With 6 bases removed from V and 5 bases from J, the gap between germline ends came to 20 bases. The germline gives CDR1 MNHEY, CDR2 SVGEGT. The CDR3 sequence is CASREGTRRYDQPQHF. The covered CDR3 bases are TGTGCCAGCAGGGAAGGGACAAGGAGATACGATCAGCCC.

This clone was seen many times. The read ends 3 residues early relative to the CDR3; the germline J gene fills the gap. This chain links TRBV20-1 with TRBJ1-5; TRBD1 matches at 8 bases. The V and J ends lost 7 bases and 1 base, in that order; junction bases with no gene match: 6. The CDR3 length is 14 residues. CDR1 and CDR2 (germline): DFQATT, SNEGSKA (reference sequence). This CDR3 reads CSVTRGQSNQPQHF. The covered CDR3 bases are TGCAGTGTTACCAGGGGGCAGAGCAATCAGCCC.